This T cell receptor (beta chain) comes out of a study of shared clonotypes between healthy human individuals. The sample holds a few counts of this clone. This specimen includes other DNA sequences encoding the same CDR3. Libraries were prepared by immunoSEQ multiplex PCR; TCRdb keeps only in-frame clonotypes and omits some of them. This repertoire shows roughly 1,000,000 clones, more than 75% found once; its top ten account for under 0.8%. Trimming removed 1 base from V and 5 bases from J, with 6 bases in between. Per germline, CDR1 SEHNR and CDR2 FQNEAQ (reference sequence). The CDR3 spans 13 residues.

The clonotype originates from a man younger than 30 in good health. Some clones in this sample may be carry-over from other donors' samples. The sample taken for sequencing was memory CD4+ T cells from PBMCs. The sample's subset: CD45RA-negative fraction. The chain employs TRBV7-9 and TRBJ1-5; D is uncertain. CDR3 sequence (DNA): TGTGCCAGCAGCTTAGGGCGGGATCAGCCCCAGCATTTT. Amino acid sequence: CASSLGRDQPQHF.